Listed below are T cell receptor beta chains from one sample, sequenced in a study of blood T cell repertoires in COVID-19. The repertoire was sequenced with immunoSEQ multiplex PCR; TCRdb's copy has only in-frame clones and lacks some. The profile shows fewer than 400,000 clones, 85% to 95% of them singletons. What was sequenced was PBMCs or T cells enriched from blood (not recorded which). These receptors were taken from a woman younger than 45 who had been exposed to COVID-19. Both conserved end residues are part of each CDR3. D genes are given only for firm matches. Part of the rows lack a size; the others show once, few, many or a class for expanded clones.

abundance: .
j_gene: TRBJ1-2
d_gene: TRBD1
v_gene: TRBV5-1
CDR3nt: TGCGCCAGCAGGGGCGACAGGGGGGACGGCTACACCTTC
CDR3aa: CASRGDRGDGYTF

abundance: .
j_gene: TRBJ2-1
d_gene: TRBD1
v_gene: TRBV19
CDR3nt: TGTGCCAGTAGTATACACGACAGGGGGCGTAGGAATGAGCAGTTCTTC
CDR3aa: CASSIHDRGRRNEQFF

abundance: .
j_gene: TRBJ1-3
d_gene: .
v_gene: TRBV10-3
CDR3nt: TGTGCCATCAGCCGGACAGCTGGAAACACCATATATTTT
CDR3aa: CAISRTAGNTIYF

abundance: .
j_gene: TRBJ2-2
d_gene: TRBD2
v_gene: TRBV5-1
CDR3nt: TGCGCCAGCAGCCCCCCCTGGCGGGGGGGAACCGGGGAGCTGTTTTTT
CDR3aa: CASSPPWRGGTGELFF

abundance: .
j_gene: TRBJ1-1
d_gene: TRBD1
v_gene: TRBV7-9
CDR3nt: TGTGCCAGCAGCTCACAGGGGACTGAAGCTTTCTTT
CDR3aa: CASSSQGTEAFF

abundance: few
j_gene: TRBJ1-6
d_gene: TRBD1
v_gene: TRBV5-4
CDR3nt: TGTGCCAGCAGCAGCGGACAGGGGACTACCTATAATTCACCCCTCCACTTT
CDR3aa: CASSSGQGTTYNSPLHF

abundance: .
j_gene: TRBJ2-3
d_gene: TRBD1
v_gene: TRBV14
CDR3nt: TGTGCCAGCAGCCAGAACACAGGGGGGAATACGCAGTATTTT
CDR3aa: CASSQNTGGNTQYF

abundance: .
j_gene: TRBJ2-3
d_gene: .
v_gene: TRBV9
CDR3nt: TGTGCCAGCAGCGTACCTGGCTCAGATACGCAGTATTTT
CDR3aa: CASSVPGSDTQYF

abundance: .
j_gene: TRBJ1-2
d_gene: .
v_gene: TRBV24-1
CDR3nt: TGTGCCACCAGTGATTTCACAGGGTATGGCTACACCTTC
CDR3aa: CATSDFTGYGYTF

abundance: .
j_gene: TRBJ1-2
d_gene: TRBD1
v_gene: TRBV5-6
CDR3nt: TGTGCCAGCAGTGGAGACGCGCCGGACAGGGGATCCATTGGCTACACCTTC
CDR3aa: CASSGDAPDRGSIGYTF

abundance: .
j_gene: TRBJ1-5
d_gene: .
v_gene: TRBV18
CDR3nt: TGTGCCAGCGGGGGGGGCGGCAATCAGCCCCAGCATTTT
CDR3aa: CASGGGGNQPQHF

abundance: .
j_gene: TRBJ2-5
d_gene: TRBD1
v_gene: TRBV29-1
CDR3nt: TGCAGTGGTAAAGGGACAGTTACTAAAGAGACCCAGTACTTC
CDR3aa: CSGKGTVTKETQYF

abundance: .
j_gene: TRBJ1-6
d_gene: .
v_gene: TRBV25-1
CDR3nt: TGTGCCAGCTGTCTAGGGGGTTTGGATTCACCCCTCCACTTT
CDR3aa: CASCLGGLDSPLHF

abundance: once
j_gene: TRBJ1-1
d_gene: .
v_gene: TRBV7-2
CDR3nt: TGTGCCAGCAGCTTAGGATACATGAACACTGAAGCTTTCTTT
CDR3aa: CASSLGYMNTEAFF

abundance: .
j_gene: TRBJ1-2
d_gene: TRBD1
v_gene: TRBV11-1
CDR3nt: TGTGCCAGCAGCTTAGGGGACAGGGGCTATGGCTACACCTTC
CDR3aa: CASSLGDRGYGYTF

abundance: .
j_gene: TRBJ1-2
d_gene: TRBD1
v_gene: TRBV19
CDR3nt: TGTGCCAGTAGTATGAGGGACAGGGTTGGCTACACCTTC
CDR3aa: CASSMRDRVGYTF

abundance: .
j_gene: TRBJ2-1
d_gene: .
v_gene: TRBV18
CDR3nt: TGTGCCAGCTCACCAGCAAACGGGGGTCGGAATGAGCAGTTCTTC
CDR3aa: CASSPANGGRNEQFF

abundance: .
j_gene: TRBJ1-5
d_gene: TRBD1
v_gene: TRBV4-1
CDR3nt: TGCGCCAGCAGCCAACCGGGACAGGGTAAAACGAGGCAGCCCCAGCATTTT
CDR3aa: CASSQPGQGKTRQPQHF

abundance: .
j_gene: TRBJ1-5
d_gene: TRBD1
v_gene: TRBV4-1
CDR3nt: TGCGCCAGCAGCCAGACCGGGACAGGGGGGAACAGGCCCCAGCATTTT
CDR3aa: CASSQTGTGGNRPQHF

abundance: .
j_gene: TRBJ2-4
d_gene: TRBD1
v_gene: TRBV5-1
CDR3nt: TGCGCCAGCAGCGGGAACAGGGGAACCAAAAACATTCAGTACTTC
CDR3aa: CASSGNRGTKNIQYF

abundance: .
j_gene: TRBJ2-7
d_gene: .
v_gene: TRBV2
CDR3nt: TGTGCCAGCAAGGGGTTAGAAGGTTCCTACGAGCAGTACTTC
CDR3aa: CASKGLEGSYEQYF

abundance: .
j_gene: TRBJ1-1
d_gene: .
v_gene: TRBV12-3/TRBV12-4
CDR3nt: TGTGCCAGCAGTTTTGGGGGGTTCGCTGAAGCTTTCTTT
CDR3aa: CASSFGGFAEAFF

abundance: .
j_gene: TRBJ1-1
d_gene: .
v_gene: TRBV21-1
CDR3nt: TGTGCCAGCAGCAAAAGGCAGGCTGAAACTGAAGCTTTCTTT
CDR3aa: CASSKRQAETEAFF

abundance: .
j_gene: TRBJ1-1
d_gene: TRBD1
v_gene: TRBV5-1
CDR3nt: TGCGCCAGCAGCTTGGCAGGGGGTCTCACTGAAGCTTTCTTT
CDR3aa: CASSLAGGLTEAFF